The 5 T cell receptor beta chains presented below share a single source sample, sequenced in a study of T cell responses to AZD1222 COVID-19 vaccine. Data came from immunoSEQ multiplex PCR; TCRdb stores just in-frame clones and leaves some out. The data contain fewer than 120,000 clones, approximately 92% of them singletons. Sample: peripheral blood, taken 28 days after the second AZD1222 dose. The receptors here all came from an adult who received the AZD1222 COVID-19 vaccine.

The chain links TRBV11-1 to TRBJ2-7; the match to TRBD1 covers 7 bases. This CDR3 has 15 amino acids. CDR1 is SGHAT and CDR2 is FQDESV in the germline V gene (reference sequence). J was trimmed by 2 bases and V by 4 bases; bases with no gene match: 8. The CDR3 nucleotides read TGTGCCAGCAGCTACAGGACAGGTATTACCTACGAGCAGTACTTC. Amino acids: CASSYRTGITYEQYF.

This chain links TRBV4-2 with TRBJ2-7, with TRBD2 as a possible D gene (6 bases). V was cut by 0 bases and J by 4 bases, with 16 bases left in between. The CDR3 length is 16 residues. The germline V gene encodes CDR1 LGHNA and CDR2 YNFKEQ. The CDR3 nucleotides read TGTGCCAGCAGCCAAGATTTTGGCGGGGCGAGGTACGAGCAGTACTTC. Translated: CASSQDFGGARYEQYF.

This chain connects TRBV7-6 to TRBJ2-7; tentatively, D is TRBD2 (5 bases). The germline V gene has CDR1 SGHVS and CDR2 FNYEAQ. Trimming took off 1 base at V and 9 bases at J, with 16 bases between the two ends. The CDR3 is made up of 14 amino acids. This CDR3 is CASSLDGYGSWQYF. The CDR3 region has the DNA TGTGCCAGCAGCTTAGACGGTTATGGGAGTTGGCAGTACTTC.

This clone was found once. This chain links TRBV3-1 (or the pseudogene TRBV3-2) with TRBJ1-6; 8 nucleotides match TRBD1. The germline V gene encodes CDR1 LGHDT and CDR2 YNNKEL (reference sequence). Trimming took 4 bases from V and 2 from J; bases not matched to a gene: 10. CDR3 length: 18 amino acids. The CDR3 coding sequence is TGTGCCAGCAGCCTTCGGACAGGGTCCGGAACCTATAATTCACCCCTCCACTTT. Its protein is CASSLRTGSGTYNSPLHF.

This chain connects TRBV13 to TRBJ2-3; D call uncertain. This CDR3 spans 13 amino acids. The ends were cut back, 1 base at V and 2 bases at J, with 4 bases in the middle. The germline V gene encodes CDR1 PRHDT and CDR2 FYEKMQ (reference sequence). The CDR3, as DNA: TGTGCCAGCAGCTTAGCGCCCACAGATACGCAGTATTTT. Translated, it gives CASSLAPTDTQYF.